This T cell receptor (beta chain) was identified during a study of shared clonotypes between healthy human individuals. For the study at large: Every donor yielded three CD4 naive, three CD4 memory, two CD8 naive and one CD8 memory plate.

There are 16 residues in the CDR3. In germline, CDR1 is LNHDA, CDR2 SQIVND (reference sequence). The V segment lost 1 base and the J segment 0 bases; nucleotides outside the gene matches: 3. The method was immunoSEQ multiplex PCR; TCRdb's version includes in-frame clones alone and lacks a portion of them. The sample includes 2 million to 2.5 million clones, around 92% seen only once; the top ten take around 0.4%. Study results and limitations: Blood was the only sampled material, and tissue repertoires likely differ. Shared clonotypes across all four donors exceeded non-shared ones in generation probability.

A note on this clone: Its antigen is currently unknown. Other DNA sequences in the same sample also yield this CDR3.

Material for sequencing was naive CD4+ T cells from PBMCs. As for subset: CD45RA+ positively selected. The TCR sequence derives from a man aged 18-30 years in good health. Some clones in this sample may be carry-over from other donors' samples. The chain couples TRBV19 to TRBJ2-1, with 7 bases that match TRBD1. The CDR3 reads CASSIGTGSSYNEQFF. Written as DNA, the CDR3 is TGTGCCAGTAGTATAGGGACAGGCAGCTCCTACAATGAGCAGTTCTTC.